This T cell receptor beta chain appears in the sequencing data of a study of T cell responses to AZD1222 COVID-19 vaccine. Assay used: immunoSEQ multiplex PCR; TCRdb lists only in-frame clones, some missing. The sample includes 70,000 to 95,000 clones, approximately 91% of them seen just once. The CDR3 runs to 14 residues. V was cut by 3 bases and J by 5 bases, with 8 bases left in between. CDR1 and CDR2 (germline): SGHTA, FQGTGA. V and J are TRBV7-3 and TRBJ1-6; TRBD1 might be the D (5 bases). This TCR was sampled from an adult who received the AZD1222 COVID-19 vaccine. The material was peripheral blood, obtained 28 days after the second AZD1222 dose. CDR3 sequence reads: CASSFGTNNSPLHF. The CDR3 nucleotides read TGTGCCAGCAGCTTTGGGACCAATAATTCACCCCTCCACTTT.